The present entry profiles one T cell receptor (beta chain) with its context. No cognate antigen has been identified for it. Base-call qualities are not available, and no considerably larger clone is one nucleotide away. The data were taken from a study of circulating tumor DNA in untreated peripheral T-cell lymphoma (dated by TCRdb to 2020 to 2022). Study-level background: To follow circulating tumor DNA that carried tumor TCR clonotypes, serum samples were taken at baseline and then repeatedly over the course of treatment. Findings and caveats that apply to the study as a whole: ctDNA persistence did not always predict relapse, since two patients whose ctDNA stayed persistently detectable after therapy remained in remission over 10 years of follow-up. Tumor-specific clonotypes were identified in about three quarters of patients, from approximately 86% of baseline tissues and roughly 65% of baseline serum samples. Of the roughly 24 patients who had serial samples, approximately 38% had cleared ctDNA after two cycles, and ctDNA that was still detectable after therapy showed a trend toward worse survival.

The study used next-generation sequencing of T-cell receptor sequences to monitor peripheral T-cell lymphoma patients receiving frontline treatment on a trial. The CDR3 runs 13 amino acids, cysteine and phenylalanine included. The only DNA kept is the CDR3, 39 bases in frame from the first base. The germline ends are 11 bases apart after V is trimmed by 7 bases and J by 5 bases. The germline V gene (reference sequence) sets CDR1 to SEHNR and CDR2 to FQNEAQ. Library creation used the immunoSEQ multiplex PCR assay. The source is immuneACCESS, and TCRdb retained only in-frame sequences with V and J called. Part of the clones is not carried over; for the studies checked, unresolved V genes explain less than half of this, and the remainder is unexplained. The sample table contains more than 550 clones; only one count was recorded for around nine tenths of them. Clones ranked in the top ten supply over 9.5% of the sample.

Sample: cell-free DNA from blood serum. The chain is encoded by TRBV7-9 joined to TRBJ2-2, with the D gene too uncertain to name. The sequence derives from a human donor with peripheral T-cell lymphoma. The CDR3: CASNREVTGELFF. The base sequence is TGTGCCAGCAACAGAGAAGTGACCGGGGAGCTGTTTTTT. The full variable domain, with segments outside the CDR3 supplied by the reference TRBV7-9 and TRBJ2-2 proteins, appears as DTGVSQNPRHKITKRGQNVTFRCDPISEHNRLYWYRQTLGQGPEFLTYFQNEAQLEKSRLLSDRFSAERPKGSFSTLEIQRTEQGDSAMYLCASNREVTGELFFGEGSRLTVL.